Sequencing of this T cell receptor beta chain was carried out in a study of blood T cell repertoires in COVID-19. Across the study: Donors in the United States, Italy and Spain gave samples during acute or convalescent COVID-19.

The germline gives CDR1 MDHEN, CDR2 SYDVKM. The CDR3 has 10 amino acids. V was clipped by 8 bases and J by 5 bases, with 4 bases between them. This clone appeared a single time. Clones were sequenced by immunoSEQ multiplex PCR, and TCRdb holds only the in-frame ones, with some missing. The table lists about 190,000 clones, roughly 73% of them singletons. This receptor was taken from an elderly woman with active or convalescent COVID-19. This chain connects TRBV28 to TRBJ2-1; no clear D. Sequencing input: peripheral blood. CDR3 sequence: CASGDNEQFF. In nucleotides, the CDR3 is TGTGCCAGCGGAGACAATGAGCAGTTCTTC.